This T cell receptor beta chain was found in a study of PD-L1 blockade in urothelial cancer. About the research overall: The patients' atezolizumab therapy, 1,200 mg intravenously every 3 weeks, started around 2014. Analyzed time points were 3 weeks (second dose) and 6 weeks after therapy began. Study-level findings and limits: Tumor-associated clones in blood expanded more at 3 weeks in durable-benefit patients.

Spiking each PCR with synthetic TCR analog templates was performed. This table comes from immunoSEQ multiplex PCR, and its TCRdb copy is limited to in-frame clones, with some not included. In the table there are approximately 56,000 clones, around 86% of which are singletons. Time point indicated: pretreatment peripheral blood. Comment on this clone: Its antigen is still unknown.

The CDR3 covers 17 residues. Germline V gene sequence: CDR1 SGHVS, CDR2 FQNEAQ. Trimming removed 2 bases at V and 0 bases at J, with 17 bases between. The specimen was PBMCs, collected around atezolizumab (anti-PD-L1) treatment. The TCR was taken from a man between 65 and 80 years old with urothelial cancer. The chain links TRBV7-8 to TRBJ2-7, with a possible D match to TRBD2 (6 bases). Here the CDR3 reads CASSLLGWDSSSYEQYF. The CDR3 region has the DNA TGTGCCAGCAGCTTATTGGGTTGGGACTCGAGCTCCTACGAGCAGTACTTC.